The 27 T cell receptor beta chains reported below all come from one sample, sequenced in a study of T cells in Graves' hyperthyroidism and ophthalmopathy. TCR beta CDR3 sequences were amplified from RNA transcripts. Initially, a first-round RT-PCR of the TCR CDR3 employed the HTBI primer set. TCRdb processed the multiplex PCR reads anew with MiXCR; each CDR3 protein has one entry. The data hold under 350,000 distinct CDR3 sequences, with roughly 20% observed a single time. The sample taken for sequencing was blood. The receptors derive from a woman aged 50 to 65 with Graves' hyperthyroidism.

This clonotype has a handful of counts. CDR3 sequence (DNA): TGTGCCAGCAGTTATTTTAATAGTAATTCACCCCTCCACTTT. Translated, it gives CASSYFNSNSPLHF. The rearrangement uses TRBV6-9 and TRBJ1-6; no clear D. The CDR3 runs to 14 residues. In germline, CDR1 is MNHGY, CDR2 SVAAGI. V was pared by 1 base and J by 6 bases, with 7 bases between.

The chain is built from TRBV20-1 and TRBJ2-5; 7 bases line up with TRBD2. V shed 0 bases, J shed 1 base, and the junction held 2 bases outside the gene matches. This CDR3 has 14 amino acids. Germline loops: CDR1 DFQATT, CDR2 SNEGSKA (reference sequence). CDR3 sequence: CSARDTGGQETQYF. CDR3 DNA sequence: TGCAGTGCTAGAGATACGGGGGGCCAAGAGACCCAGTACTTC.

The chain carries TRBV4-1 and TRBJ2-7; 10 nucleotides line up with TRBD1. CDR3 length equals 15 residues. V shed 4 bases, J shed 4 bases, and the junction held 7 bases outside the gene matches. Germline-derived CDR1 and CDR2 are MGHRA and YSYEKL. The CDR3 spells CASSRPGQGQYEQYF. For the CDR3, the DNA is TGCGCCAGCAGCCGACCGGGACAGGGGCAATACGAGCAGTACTTC.

This clonotype was detected many times. The chain uses TRBV11-2 and TRBJ2-7, with D unresolved. The germline V gene has CDR1 SGHAT and CDR2 FQNNGV. The CDR3 is 12 amino acids. Trimming pared 8 bases from V and 3 bases from J, leaving 11 bases between. The CDR3 loop is CASGFPGYEQYF. The CDR3, as DNA: TGTGCCAGCGGGTTCCCCGGCTACGAGCAGTACTTC.

This sequence joins TRBV6-1 and TRBJ1-5, with TRBD1 matching 7 bases. The ends lost 8 bases at V and 6 bases at J; junction bases unmatched: 10. The V gene's germline CDR1 is MNHNS and CDR2 SASEGT. The CDR3 consists of 14 residues. As DNA, the CDR3 is TGTGCCAGCGATGTAGGGACAGTTCGTCAGCCCCAGCATTTT. Protein: CASDVGTVRQPQHF.

In its sample, this clonotype was seen many times. V gene TRBV20-1 combines with J gene TRBJ1-2, with 7 bases lining up with TRBD1. CDR3 size: 15 residues. The junction had 15 bases not matched to a gene; V was cut back by 5 bases and J by 6 bases. The germline V gene encodes CDR1 DFQATT and CDR2 SNEGSKA (reference sequence). The DNA for the CDR3 is TGCAGTGCTTTCCCGACAGGGAGGGATGGGCATGGCTACACCTTC. Translation gives CSAFPTGRDGHGYTF.

The chain is built from TRBV5-1 and TRBJ2-5, with 7 bases identical to TRBD1. The CDR3 covers 14 residues. Germline V gene sequence: CDR1 SGHRS, CDR2 YFSETQ. J lost 4 bases, V lost 1 base, and 4 bases had no gene match. CDR3 nucleotide sequence: TGCGCCAGCAGCTTGACGACAGGGCCAGAGACCCAGTACTTC. Translated: CASSLTTGPETQYF. Variable domain in full (rest from reference TRBV5-1 and TRBJ2-5): KAGVTQTPRYLIKTRGQQVTLSCSPISGHRSVSWYQQTPGQGLQFLFEYFSETQRNKGNFPGRFSGRQFSNSRSEMNVSTLELGDSALYLCASSLTTGPETQYFGPGTRLLVL.

This clonotype was detected many times. The rearrangement uses TRBV3-1 and TRBJ1-6; D is possibly TRBD1 (5 bases). This CDR3 is built from 14 residues. V was cut by 6 bases and J by 10 bases, with 16 bases left in between. CDR1 and CDR2 from the germline V gene are LGHDT and YNNKEL (reference sequence). In DNA, the CDR3 is TGTGCCAGCAGATTGGGACCTAGTGGGTCACCCCTCCACTTT. Its protein product is CASRLGPSGSPLHF. Full variable domain (missing parts from reference TRBV3-1 and TRBJ1-6): DTAVSQTPKYLVTQMGNDKSIKCEQNLGHDTMYWYKQDSKKFLKIMFSYNNKELIINETVPNRFSPKSPDKAHLNLHINSLELGDSAVYFCASRLGPSGSPLHFGNGTRLTVT.

In this sample, this clonotype turned up many times. The chain couples TRBV2 to TRBJ2-3; 7 nucleotides align to TRBD2. Germline trimming cut 2 bases from V and 2 bases from J; bases unmatched to any gene: 4. The CDR3 extends over 15 amino acids. The germline gives CDR1 SNHLY, CDR2 FYNNEI. CDR3 sequence (DNA): TGTGCCAGCAGTGAAACCCTAGCGGTCACAGATACGCAGTATTTT. Protein: CASSETLAVTDTQYF.

There are many counts of this clonotype. The chain joins TRBV18 to TRBJ1-2; no clear D gene. V was trimmed by 0 bases and J by 2 bases, leaving 10 bases between them. The germline V gene encodes CDR1 KGHSH and CDR2 LQKENI. This CDR3 has 15 amino acids. The DNA for the CDR3 is TGTGCCAGCTCACCACCGGGAGGGCAGAACTATGGCTACACCTTC. The encoded protein is CASSPPGGQNYGYTF.

The rearrangement joins TRBV6-1 to TRBJ2-7; TRBD2 matches 8 bases. CDR1 and CDR2 from the germline V gene are MNHNS and SASEGT. The CDR3 is 15 amino acids. The trim removed 1 base at V and 4 bases at J, leaving 6 bases unmatched. For the CDR3, the DNA is TGTGCCAGCAGTGAAGGGTCGGGCGGGGGGTACGAGCAGTACGTC. It codes for CASSEGSGGGYEQYV.

This clonotype occurred many times. The CDR3, as DNA: TGTGCCAGCAGCGTAGCCGTGAACACTGAAGCTTTCTTT. Its protein product is CASSVAVNTEAFF. The chain uses TRBV9 and TRBJ1-1; D gene unclear. Germline V CDR1 and CDR2: SGDLS, YYNGEE. The CDR3 is 13 amino acids. Trimming cost V 0 bases and J 0 bases, with 3 bases left between them.

As regards this clonotype: Being one base from a much bigger clone, this may be a read error. This chain links TRBV12-3 or TRBV12-4 with TRBJ2-5, with D perhaps matching TRBD1 (6 bases). With 6 bases removed from V and 3 bases from J, the gap between germline ends came to 11 bases. There are 13 residues in the CDR3. CDR3 sequence: CASRLQGEETQYF. The CDR3 coding sequence is TGTGCCAGCAGGCTACAGGGAGAAGAGACCCAGTACTTC.

This clonotype was seen many times. The chain couples TRBV28 to TRBJ2-7, with 11 bases fitting TRBD2. J lost 0 bases, V lost 3 bases, and 10 bases had no gene match. In germline, CDR1 is MDHEN, CDR2 SYDVKM. The CDR3 has 18 residues. CDR3 sequence (DNA): TGTGCCAGCAGTTTCACACGTATGGGACTAGCGGCCTCCTACGAGCAGTACTTC. Protein product: CASSFTRMGLAASYEQYF. Drawing the rest from reference TRBV28 and TRBJ2-7, the complete variable domain is DVKVTQSSRYLVKRTGEKVFLECVQDMDHENMFWYRQDPGLGLRLIYFSYDVKMKEKGDIPEGYSVSREKKERFSLILESASTNQTSMYLCASSFTRMGLAASYEQYFGPGTRLTVT.

The chain recombines TRBV12-3 or TRBV12-4 with TRBJ2-5; TRBD1 matches 10 bases. V dropped 6 bases and J dropped 7; count of bases not matched to a gene: 8. The CDR3 length is 14 residues. The CDR3 DNA sequence: TGTGCCAGCAGCTCCCCCGGGACAGGGGCGACCCAGTACTTC. Its protein is CASSSPGTGATQYF.

The V call is TRBV7-9, the J call TRBJ2-6; TRBD2 might be the D (6 bases). From germline, CDR1 is SEHNR and CDR2 FQNEAQ (reference sequence). The CDR3 contains 18 residues. The V and J ends lost 5 bases and 0 bases respectively, with 17 bases between them. The CDR3 DNA sequence: TGTGCCAGCAGCGGTGGTTGGGAGGCGACCTCTGGGGCCAACGTCCTGACTTTC. It yields the protein CASSGGWEATSGANVLTF. Supplemented by reference TRBV7-9 and TRBJ2-6, the full variable domain reads DTGVSQNPRHKITKRGQNVTFRCDPISEHNRLYWYRQTLGQGPEFLTYFQNEAQLEKSRLLSDRFSAERPKGSFSTLEIQRTEQGDSAMYLCASSGGWEATSGANVLTFGAGSRLTVL.

This clonotype was observed at least ten times. The chain couples TRBV24-1 to TRBJ2-1, with a possible D match to TRBD2 (6 bases). The CDR3 extends over 16 amino acids. V gave up 3 bases and J gave up 2 bases, with 13 bases separating them. Germline V lookup: CDR1 KGHDR, CDR2 SFDVKD. The CDR3 is CATSDSERGTYNEQFF. The CDR3 bases are TGTGCCACCAGTGATAGCGAGCGCGGGACCTACAATGAGCAGTTCTTC.

This clonotype was counted many times. This sequence joins TRBV11-2 and TRBJ2-3; perhaps TRBD2 as D (5 bases). V was clipped by 5 bases and J by 3 bases, with 18 bases between them. This CDR3 comprises 16 residues. Germline V gene lookup returns CDR1 SGHAT and CDR2 FQNNGV. The CDR3 sequence: CASSGRHGGGTDTQYF. In nucleotides, the CDR3 is TGTGCCAGCAGCGGTCGACACGGAGGCGGTACAGATACGCAGTATTTT.

In this sample, this clonotype turned up a few times. The rearrangement links TRBV7-9 to TRBJ1-4; 10 positions agree with TRBD1. Germline V gene lookup returns CDR1 SEHNR and CDR2 FQNEAQ (reference sequence). The J segment lost 0 bases and the V segment lost 3 bases, leaving 4 bases of the junction unmatched. The CDR3 length is 17 residues. CDR3 in DNA: TGTGCCAGCAGCTTGCCGGGACAGGGGACAACTAATGAAAAACTGTTTTTT. Residues: CASSLPGQGTTNEKLFF.

The V and J genes are TRBV6-2 or TRBV6-3 and TRBJ2-3, with D hard to call. In germline, CDR1 is MNHEY, CDR2 SVGEGT. Trimming pared 6 bases from V and 2 bases from J, leaving 15 bases between. The CDR3 contains 15 residues. The CDR3 reads CASSLLDGTTDTQYF. In nucleotides, the CDR3 is TGTGCCAGCAGCCTTCTCGACGGAACCACAGATACGCAGTATTTT.

This chain connects TRBV2 to TRBJ1-2; no definite D call. From germline, CDR1 is SNHLY and CDR2 FYNNEI. The V end lost 0 bases, the J end lost 2 bases, and 10 bases lay between the germline ends. The CDR3 totals 15 residues. The chain's CDR3 is CASSEASQNNYGYTF. The CDR3 nucleotides are TGTGCCAGCAGTGAAGCGAGCCAGAACAACTATGGCTACACCTTC.

This clonotype appeared many times. This chain joins TRBV6-1 and TRBJ1-2; no reliable D call. The CDR3 loop spans 16 amino acids. Looked up from germline, CDR1 is MNHNS and CDR2 is SASEGT. V was clipped by 0 bases and J by 0 bases, with 11 bases between them. CDR3 residues: CASSEAFGQSNYGYTF. DNA for the CDR3: TGTGCCAGCAGTGAAGCTTTCGGGCAATCTAACTATGGCTACACCTTC.

In its sample, this clonotype was seen a few times. V is TRBV30 and J is TRBJ2-3; weak D call: TRBD2 (6 bases). The CDR3 covers 12 residues. Trimming stripped 0 bases from V and 5 bases from J, with 6 bases between. The germline V gene encodes CDR1 GTSNPN and CDR2 SVGIG (reference sequence). CDR3 sequence (DNA): TGTGCCTGGAGTGTGGGAGGAGATACGCAGTATTTT. It encodes CAWSVGGDTQYF.

CDR3 region: CAWSAEATGNTIYF. The CDR3 nucleotides are TGTGCCTGGAGCGCCGAAGCGACAGGAAACACCATATATTTT. V is TRBV30 and J is TRBJ1-3, with D hard to call. Germline V gene sequence: CDR1 GTSNPN, CDR2 SVGIG (reference sequence). Trimming left V 3 bases short and J 4 bases short, with 13 bases between. CDR3 size: 14 residues.

This clonotype was counted at least ten times. The CDR3 DNA reads TGTGCCAGCAGTGAAGATCTTTCGGGGCTAGGCTACACCTTC. Translating it yields CASSEDLSGLGYTF. The genes are TRBV6-1 and TRBJ1-2; D might be TRBD1 (5 bases). Germline CDR1 MNHNS, CDR2 SASEGT. V dropped 1 base and J dropped 8 bases, with 14 bases sitting between them. This CDR3 comprises 14 residues.

This clonotype was counted only a few times. This chain links TRBV28 with TRBJ1-3; D might be TRBD1 (6 bases). Deletions cut 6 bases from V and 9 bases from J, with 21 bases between. In germline, CDR1 is MDHEN, CDR2 SYDVKM. The CDR3 length is 15 residues. In nucleotides, the CDR3 is TGTGCCAGCAGCAGCCCAGGGGCCCGGACCGGCACCATATATTTT. Encoded protein: CASSSPGARTGTIYF. Filled out from reference TRBV28 and TRBJ1-3, the complete variable domain reads DVKVTQSSRYLVKRTGEKVFLECVQDMDHENMFWYRQDPGLGLRLIYFSYDVKMKEKGDIPEGYSVSREKKERFSLILESASTNQTSMYLCASSSPGARTGTIYFGEGSWLTVV.

This clonotype was seen many times. This rearrangement joins TRBV28 to TRBJ2-1; no firm D call. The germline V gene encodes CDR1 MDHEN and CDR2 SYDVKM. The CDR3 spans 13 residues. Trimming left V 6 bases short and J 10 bases short, with 16 bases between. The CDR3 here is CASSQQGLQEQFF. The CDR3 DNA follows: TGTGCCAGCAGCCAGCAAGGGCTACAAGAGCAGTTCTTC.